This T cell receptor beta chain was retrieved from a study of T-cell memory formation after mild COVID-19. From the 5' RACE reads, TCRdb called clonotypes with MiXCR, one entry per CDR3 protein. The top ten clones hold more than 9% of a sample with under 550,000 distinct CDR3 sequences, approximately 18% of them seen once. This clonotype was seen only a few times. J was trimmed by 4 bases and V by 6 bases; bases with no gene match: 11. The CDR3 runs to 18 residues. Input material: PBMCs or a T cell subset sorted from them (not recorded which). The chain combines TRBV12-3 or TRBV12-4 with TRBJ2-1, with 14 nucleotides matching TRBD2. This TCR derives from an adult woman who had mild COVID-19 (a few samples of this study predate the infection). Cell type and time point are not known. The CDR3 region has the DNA TGTGCCAGCAGCCCCGGGACTAGCGGGGGACCCAGATACAATGAGCAGTTCTTC. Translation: CASSPGTSGGPRYNEQFF.